This TCR beta chain was retrieved from a study of blood T cell repertoires in COVID-19 (TCRdb year 2020). For context, the study as a whole: Collaborator samples came from the United States, Italy and Spain and covered acute and convalescent phases of COVID-19. The prospective study material was composed of cDNA or gDNA derived from T cells, B-cell-depleted T cells, or PBMCs. Subjects who had been exposed to COVID-19, were actively infected with it, or had recovered from it provided the deeply sampled blood TCRbeta repertoires that made up the dataset. The repertoires were made available in a free public database intended to serve as a resource for research on the immune response to SARS-CoV-2. The samples were drawn from two sources: the first 160 participants of the ongoing ImmuneRACE study, and 1,000 to 1,500 subjects contributed by 6 global collaborators. The sample metadata nearly always contained a de-identified subject ID, COVID-19 status, age in years and sex. HLA class I and class II types, where available, came from metadata supplied by the sample provider rather than from assay-based typing. Results and caveats for the whole study, not just this receptor: The quantity of clinical and demographic metadata differed by source and by participant and was supplied without curation.

Trimming at the junction amounts to 2 bases on V and 0 bases on J, and the germline ends lie 8 bases apart. The germline V gene specifies ENHRY as CDR1 and SYGVKD as CDR2. From cysteine to phenylalanine, the CDR3 is 14 amino acids long. Just the 42-base CDR3 DNA is kept, in frame starting at base 1. The immunoSEQ Assay, a bias-controlled multiplex PCR, was used to amplify TCRbeta CDR3 regions from genomic DNA. In the authors' own workflow: The number of nucleated cells in each sample was estimated from the amplification of reference gene primers within the assay. To quantify the absolute abundance of each unique TCRbeta CDR3 rearrangement, sequence reads were collapsed and filtered. For each sample, productive Simpson clonality was calculated as the square root of Simpson's diversity index over productive rearrangements. TCRdb mirrors the immuneACCESS table, restricted to in-frame sequences. Some clones are absent from its copies; in checked studies, under half trace to an unresolved V gene, and the reason for the others is unknown. That table gives V, J and clone size, and the DNA gave D and trimming. The sample table records around 160,000 clones; around 81% of these occur just once. In total, the top ten clones hold over 10% of the sample.

Whole blood was collected in K2EDTA tubes by collaborating institutions according to the institutions' own protocols. For TCRbeta analysis, collaborators shipped samples as frozen whole blood, isolated PBMCs, or DNA extracted from either of those sample types. Only a few counts were recorded for this clone. This clone's antigen is unknown. It has no much larger one-base neighbor in the sample; base qualities were not kept. Sequencing was carried out using peripheral blood. This sequence originates from a man aged 60 to 69 with active or convalescent COVID-19. The chain joins TRBV10-3 to TRBJ2-7; no D gene call is confident. The CDR3 protein is CAISEAESSYEQYF. The nucleotides are TGTGCCATCAGTGAGGCGGAGAGCTCCTACGAGCAGTACTTC.